These T cell receptor beta chains were read from a single sample in a study of cytomegalovirus exposure and HLA in healthy donors. Repertoires were generated with immunoSEQ multiplex PCR, while TCRdb's copy carries only in-frame clones and drops some. The sample lists 140,000 or so clones, 75% to 90% occurring once. The sequenced sample was PBMCs. All receptors derive from a man in his forties in good health and CMV-seronegative. Each CDR3 is given with its conserved first and last residue. The D gene is left open where the match is weak. Not all rows give a size; the values are once, few, many and, for expanded clones, a class.

D gene	V gene	J gene	clone size	CDR3 protein	CDR3 DNA
TRBD2	TRBV7-2	TRBJ2-6	-	CASSLAGTNSGANVLTF	TGTGCCAGCAGCTTAGCGGGGACTAACTCTGGGGCCAACGTCCTGACTTTC
-	TRBV30	TRBJ2-3	-	CAWSRQSDTQYF	TGTGCCTGGAGTCGACAGTCAGATACGCAGTATTTT
-	TRBV7-9	TRBJ1-2	once	CASSRDFLHYTF	TGTGCCAGCAGCCGCGACTTTCTACACTACACCTTC
TRBD1	TRBV5-4	TRBJ2-3	-	CASSLPRDRGRAASQYF	TGTGCCAGCAGCTTGCCTCGGGACAGGGGGAGGGCGGCAAGCCAGTATTTT
TRBD1	TRBV5-1	TRBJ1-4	-	CASRGTGDEKLFF	TGCGCCAGCAGGGGGACAGGGGATGAAAAACTGTTTTTT
-	TRBV2	TRBJ1-6	-	CASTANVGGRGSPLHF	TGTGCCAGCACCGCGAATGTCGGGGGGAGAGGGTCACCCCTCCACTTT
TRBD1	TRBV5-5	TRBJ1-4	-	CASTTGALNEKLFF	TGTGCCAGCACCACAGGGGCTCTTAATGAAAAACTGTTTTTT
-	TRBV19	TRBJ1-1	-	CASSGQMNTEAFF	TGTGCCAGTAGTGGACAGATGAACACTGAAGCTTTCTTT
-	TRBV5-4	TRBJ2-7	once	CASSPTGFLYEQYF	TGTGCCAGCAGCCCCACAGGGTTCCTCTACGAGCAGTACTTC
TRBD1	TRBV28	TRBJ2-7	few	CASIPPRGPYEQYF	TGTGCCAGCATTCCCCCCAGGGGGCCCTACGAGCAGTACTTC
-	TRBV6-1	TRBJ1-5	-	CASRTESNQPQHF	TGTGCCAGCAGGACAGAGAGTAATCAGCCCCAGCATTTT
-	TRBV4-3	TRBJ1-6	-	CASSQSSSYNSPLHF	TGCGCCAGCAGCCAAAGTAGCTCCTATAATTCACCCCTCCACTTT
-	TRBV6-5	TRBJ2-7	-	CASSPLPLVIADPYF	TGTGCCAGCAGTCCACTGCCCCTTGTTATAGCCGATCCGTACTTC
TRBD1	TRBV7-8	TRBJ2-7	-	CASSLGLGTGNREQYF	TGTGCCAGCAGCTTAGGCCTCGGGACAGGGAATCGCGAGCAGTACTTC
TRBD2	TRBV5-1	TRBJ2-3	-	CASSLELAGYTQYF	TGCGCCAGCAGCTTGGAACTAGCGGGGTATACGCAGTATTTT
TRBD2	TRBV18	TRBJ2-3	-	CASSPKSGAQTDTQYF	TGTGCCAGCTCACCAAAAAGCGGGGCTCAAACAGATACGCAGTATTTT